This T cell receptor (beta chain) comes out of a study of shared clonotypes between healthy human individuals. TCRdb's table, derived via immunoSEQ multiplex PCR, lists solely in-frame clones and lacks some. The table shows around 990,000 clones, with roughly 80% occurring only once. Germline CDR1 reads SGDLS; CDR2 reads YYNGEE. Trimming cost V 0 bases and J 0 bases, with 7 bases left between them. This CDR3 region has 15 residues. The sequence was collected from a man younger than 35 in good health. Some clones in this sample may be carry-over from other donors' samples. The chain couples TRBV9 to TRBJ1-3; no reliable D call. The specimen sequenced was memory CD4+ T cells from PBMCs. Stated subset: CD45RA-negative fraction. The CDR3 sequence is CASSVVPSSGNTIYF. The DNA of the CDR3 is TGTGCCAGCAGCGTAGTCCCCTCCTCTGGAAACACCATATATTTT.